This passage covers 8 T cell receptor beta chains from one sample sequenced in a study of shared clonotypes between healthy human individuals. TCRdb's table, derived via immunoSEQ multiplex PCR, lists solely in-frame clones and lacks some. This table holds 75,000 to 100,000 clones, around half found once. The sequencing input was PBMCs. These receptors were taken from a middle-aged woman in good health. Some clones in this sample may be carry-over from other donors' samples.

This clone was detected many times. This chain links TRBV4-3 with TRBJ2-7; 7 bases map to TRBD1. V dropped 4 bases and J dropped 2; count of bases not matched to a gene: 11. Germline loops: CDR1 LGHNA, CDR2 YSLEER. CDR3 size: 16 residues. The CDR3 reads CASSRGIQGNAYEQYF. The CDR3 coding sequence is TGCGCCAGCAGCCGAGGAATACAGGGGAATGCCTACGAGCAGTACTTC.

The chain is built from TRBV7-2 and TRBJ2-1, with TRBD2 identical over 7 bases. V lost 5 bases, J lost 3 bases, and 1 base stayed unmatched. CDR3 length: 13 residues. Germline CDR1 and CDR2: SGHTA and FQGNSA. CDR3 loop: CASSRTSYNEQFF. Written as DNA, the CDR3 is TGTGCCAGCAGCCGGACTAGCTACAATGAGCAGTTCTTC.

The gene calls are TRBV7-9 and TRBJ1-1; tentatively, D is TRBD1 (5 bases). This CDR3 is 14 amino acids long. V lost 2 bases and J lost 1, with 8 bases in between. Per the germline V gene, CDR1 is SEHNR and CDR2 is FQNEAQ (reference sequence). CDR3 loop: CASSLTGQNTEAFF. CDR3 nucleotides: TGTGCCAGCAGCTTAACAGGTCAGAACACTGAAGCTTTCTTT.

The rearrangement joins TRBV2 to TRBJ2-2, with 7 bases that match TRBD1. Germline assignment: CDR1 SNHLY and CDR2 FYNNEI. The CDR3 sequence is 14 residues long. V gave up 6 bases and J gave up 6 bases; unmatched junction bases: 7. The CDR3 reads CASRGDSAAGELFF. The CDR3 coding sequence is TGTGCCAGCAGGGGGGACAGTGCCGCCGGGGAGCTGTTTTTT. Full variable domain (missing parts from reference TRBV2 and TRBJ2-2): EPEVTQTPSHQVTQMGQEVILRCVPISNHLYFYWYRQILGQKVEFLVSFYNNEISEKSEIFDDQFSVERPDGSNFTLKIRSTKLEDSAMYFCASRGDSAAGELFFGEGSRLTVL.

The rearrangement links TRBV5-5 to TRBJ2-5, with D possibly being TRBD2 (6 bases). Trimming cost V 2 bases and J 2 bases, with 10 bases left between them. CDR3 length: 14 residues. Germline CDR1 SGHKS, CDR2 YYEKEE (reference sequence). DNA for the CDR3: TGTGCCAGCAGCTTCGGCGGGGAACAAGAGACCCAGTACTTC. Protein product: CASSFGGEQETQYF.

This clone was observed a few times. At one end, the junction sequence differs from germline, possibly due to a read error. This rearrangement joins TRBV30 to TRBJ2-7; no clear D. The germline V gene encodes CDR1 GTSNPN and CDR2 SVGIG (reference sequence). The CDR3 loop spans 12 amino acids. DNA for the CDR3: TGTGCCTGGAGTGTCTCGTACCACGAGCAATACTTC. Amino acids: CAWSVSYHEQYF.

The V gene is TRBV12-2, the J gene TRBJ2-3; TRBD2, the D gene given by the table, was not confirmed from the DNA. TRBV12-2 is noted as a pseudogene. This CDR3 spans 17 amino acids. The CDR3 loop is CASRLGWREGVADTQYF. The CDR3 DNA reads TGTGCAAGTCGCTTAGGATGGCGGGAGGGAGTGGCAGATACGCAGTATTTT.

The table lists this clone with many counts. This chain links TRBV6-1 with TRBJ2-3; possible D gene TRBD2, 5 bases. This CDR3 region has 18 residues. V was pared by 0 bases and J by 2 bases, with 18 bases between. Looked up from germline, CDR1 is MNHNS and CDR2 is SASEGT. DNA of the CDR3: TGTGCCAGCAGTGAAGCAGGGCGGGTTCCGTCTTACACAGATACGCAGTATTTT. Its translation is CASSEAGRVPSYTDTQYF.